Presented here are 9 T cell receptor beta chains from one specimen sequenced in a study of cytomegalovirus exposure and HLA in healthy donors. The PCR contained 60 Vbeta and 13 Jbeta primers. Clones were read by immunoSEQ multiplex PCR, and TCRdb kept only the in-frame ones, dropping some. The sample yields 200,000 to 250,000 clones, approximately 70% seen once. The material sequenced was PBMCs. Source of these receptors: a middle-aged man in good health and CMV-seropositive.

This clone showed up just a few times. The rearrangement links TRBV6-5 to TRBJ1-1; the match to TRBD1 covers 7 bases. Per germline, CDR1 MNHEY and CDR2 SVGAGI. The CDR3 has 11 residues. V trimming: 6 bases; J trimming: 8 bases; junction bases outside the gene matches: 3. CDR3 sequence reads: CASRSQGEAFF. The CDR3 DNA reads TGTGCCAGCAGATCACAGGGGGAAGCTTTCTTT.

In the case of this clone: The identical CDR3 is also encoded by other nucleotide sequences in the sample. CDR3 sequence: CASSIPGLNYGYTF. The CDR3 region has the DNA TGTGCCAGTAGTATACCCGGACTTAACTATGGCTACACCTTC. The genes are TRBV19 and TRBJ1-2; D is undetermined. Trimming took off 2 bases at V and 1 base at J, with 8 bases between the two ends. The CDR3 runs to 14 residues. Germline values: CDR1 LNHDA, CDR2 SQIVND (reference sequence). The whole variable domain, filled in from reference TRBV19 and TRBJ1-2, reads DGGITQSPKYLFRKEGQNVTLSCEQNLNHDAMYWYRQDPGQGLRLIYYSQIVNDFQKGDIAEGYSVSREKKESFPLTVTSAQKNPTAFYLCASSIPGLNYGYTFGSGTRLTVV.

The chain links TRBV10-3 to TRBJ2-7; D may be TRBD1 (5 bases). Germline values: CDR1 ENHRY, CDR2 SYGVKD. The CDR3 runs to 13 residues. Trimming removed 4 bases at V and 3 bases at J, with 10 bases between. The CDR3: CAISGEDNYEQYF. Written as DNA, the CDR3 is TGTGCCATCAGTGGTGAGGACAACTACGAGCAGTACTTC.

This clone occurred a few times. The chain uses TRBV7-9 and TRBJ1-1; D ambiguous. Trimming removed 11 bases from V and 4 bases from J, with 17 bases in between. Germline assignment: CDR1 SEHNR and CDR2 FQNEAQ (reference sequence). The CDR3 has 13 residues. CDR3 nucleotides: TGTGCCGGACTTAAGGAGGAGGGCACTGAAGCTTTCTTT. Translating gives CAGLKEEGTEAFF.

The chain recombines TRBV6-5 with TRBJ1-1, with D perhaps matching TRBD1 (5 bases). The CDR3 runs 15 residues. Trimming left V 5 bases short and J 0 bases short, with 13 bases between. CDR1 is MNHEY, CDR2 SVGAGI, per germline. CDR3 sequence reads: CASSPSWGLNTEAFF. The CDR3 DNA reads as TGTGCCAGCAGTCCCTCCTGGGGCTTGAACACTGAAGCTTTCTTT.

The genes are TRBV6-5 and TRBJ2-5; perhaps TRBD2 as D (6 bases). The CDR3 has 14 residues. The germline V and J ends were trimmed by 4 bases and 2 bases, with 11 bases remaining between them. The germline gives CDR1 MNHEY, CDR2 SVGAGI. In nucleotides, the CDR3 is TGTGCCAGCAGTTCCGGGAGAGGGCAAGAGACCCAGTACTTC. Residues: CASSSGRGQETQYF.

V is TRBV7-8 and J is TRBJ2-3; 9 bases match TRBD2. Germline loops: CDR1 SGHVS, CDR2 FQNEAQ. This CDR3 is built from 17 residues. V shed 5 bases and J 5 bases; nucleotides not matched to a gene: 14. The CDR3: CASSPLRAGGPRDTQYF. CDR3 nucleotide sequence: TGTGCCAGCAGCCCCCTAAGGGCGGGGGGGCCGAGAGATACGCAGTATTTT.

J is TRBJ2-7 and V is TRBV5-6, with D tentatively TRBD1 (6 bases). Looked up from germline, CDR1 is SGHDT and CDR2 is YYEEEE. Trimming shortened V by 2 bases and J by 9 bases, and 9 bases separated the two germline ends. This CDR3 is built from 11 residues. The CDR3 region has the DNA TGTGCCAGCAGCTTAGGGGGACGGCAGTACTTC. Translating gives CASSLGGRQYF.

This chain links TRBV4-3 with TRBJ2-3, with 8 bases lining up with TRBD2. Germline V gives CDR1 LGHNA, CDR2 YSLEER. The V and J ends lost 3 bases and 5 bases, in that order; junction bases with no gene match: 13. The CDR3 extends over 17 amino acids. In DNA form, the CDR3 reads TGCGCCAGCAGCCAGGGGTGGGGACGGGGGGGTATAGATACGCAGTATTTT. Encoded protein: CASSQGWGRGGIDTQYF.